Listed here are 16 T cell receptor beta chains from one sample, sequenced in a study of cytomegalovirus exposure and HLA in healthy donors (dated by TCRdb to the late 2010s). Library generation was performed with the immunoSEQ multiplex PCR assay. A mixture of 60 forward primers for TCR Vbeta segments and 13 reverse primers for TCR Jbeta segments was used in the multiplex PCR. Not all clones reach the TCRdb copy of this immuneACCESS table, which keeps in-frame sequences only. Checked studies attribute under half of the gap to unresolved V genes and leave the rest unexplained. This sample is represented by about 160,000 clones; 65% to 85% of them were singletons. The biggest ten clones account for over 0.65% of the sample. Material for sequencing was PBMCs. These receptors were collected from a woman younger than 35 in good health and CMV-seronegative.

The CDR3 loop reads CASSRRGEQYF. The CDR3 DNA follows: TGTGCCAGCAGCCGCCGCGGGGAGCAGTACTTC. The V and J genes are TRBV11-3 and TRBJ2-7, with D possibly TRBD2 on 5 matching bases. Germline CDR1 reads SGHNT; CDR2 reads YENEEA. The V and J ends lost 5 bases and 7 bases respectively, with 9 bases between them. The CDR3 consists of 11 residues.

The CDR3 sequence: CASRRGRGEAYEQYF. CDR3 coding DNA: TGTGCCAGCAGGAGGGGGCGAGGTGAGGCCTACGAGCAGTACTTC. V is TRBV28 and J is TRBJ2-7, with TRBD1 matching over 7 bases. V gave up 6 bases and J gave up 2 bases; unmatched junction bases: 10. CDR3 length: 15 amino acids. Per the germline V gene, CDR1 is MDHEN and CDR2 is SYDVKM.

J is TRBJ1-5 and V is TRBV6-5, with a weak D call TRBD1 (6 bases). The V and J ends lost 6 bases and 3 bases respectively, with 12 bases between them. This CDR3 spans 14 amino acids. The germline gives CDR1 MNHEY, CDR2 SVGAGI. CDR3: CASRPDSLNQPQHF. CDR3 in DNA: TGTGCCAGCAGACCGGACAGCCTCAATCAGCCCCAGCATTTT.

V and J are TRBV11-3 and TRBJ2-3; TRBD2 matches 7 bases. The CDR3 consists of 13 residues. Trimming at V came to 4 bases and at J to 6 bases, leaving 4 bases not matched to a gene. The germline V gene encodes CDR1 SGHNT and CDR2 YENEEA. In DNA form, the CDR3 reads TGTGCCAGCAGCTGGACTAGGAGGGATACGCAGTATTTT. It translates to CASSWTRRDTQYF. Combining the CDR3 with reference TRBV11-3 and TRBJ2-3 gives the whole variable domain EAGVVQSPRYKIIEKKQPVAFWCNPISGHNTLYWYLQNLGQGPELLIRYENEEAVDDSQLPKDRFSAERLKGVDSTLKIQPAELGDSAVYLCASSWTRRDTQYFGPGTRLTVL.

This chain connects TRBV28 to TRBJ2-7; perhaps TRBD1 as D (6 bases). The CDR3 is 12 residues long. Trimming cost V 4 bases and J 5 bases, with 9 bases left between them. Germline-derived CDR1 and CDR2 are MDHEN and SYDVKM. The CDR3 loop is CASSSYRDEQYF. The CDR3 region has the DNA TGTGCCAGCAGTTCATACAGGGACGAGCAGTACTTC.

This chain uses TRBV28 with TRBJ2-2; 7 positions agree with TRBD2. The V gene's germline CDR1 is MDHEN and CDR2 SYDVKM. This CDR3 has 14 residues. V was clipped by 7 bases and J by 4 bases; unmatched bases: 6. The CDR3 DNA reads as TGTGCCAGCAATAGACTAGCCTTCACCGGGGAGCTGTTTTTT. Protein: CASNRLAFTGELFF.

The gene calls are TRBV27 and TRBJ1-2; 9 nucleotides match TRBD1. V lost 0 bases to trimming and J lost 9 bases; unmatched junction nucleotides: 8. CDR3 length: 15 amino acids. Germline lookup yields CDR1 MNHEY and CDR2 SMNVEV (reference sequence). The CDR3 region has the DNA TGTGCCAGCAGTTTATCACGCGACAGGGGGGTCAGCTACACCTTC. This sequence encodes CASSLSRDRGVSYTF.

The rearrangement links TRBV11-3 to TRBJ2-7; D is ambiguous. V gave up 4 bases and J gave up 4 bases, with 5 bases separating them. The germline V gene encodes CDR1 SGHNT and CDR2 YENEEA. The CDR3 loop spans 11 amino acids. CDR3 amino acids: CASSSEYEQYF. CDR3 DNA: TGTGCCAGCAGCTCCGAGTACGAGCAGTACTTC.

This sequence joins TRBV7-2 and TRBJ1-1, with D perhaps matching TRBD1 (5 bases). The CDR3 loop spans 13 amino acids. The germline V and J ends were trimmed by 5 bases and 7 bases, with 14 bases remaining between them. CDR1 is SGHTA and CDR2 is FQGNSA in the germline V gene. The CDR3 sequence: CASSTRPGGEAFF. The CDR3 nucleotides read TGTGCCAGCAGCACACGACCCGGGGGTGAAGCTTTCTTT.

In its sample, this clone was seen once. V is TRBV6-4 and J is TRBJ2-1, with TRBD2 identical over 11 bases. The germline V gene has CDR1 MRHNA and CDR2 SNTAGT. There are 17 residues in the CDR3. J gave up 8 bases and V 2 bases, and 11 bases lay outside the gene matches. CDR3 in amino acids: CASSDVGLAGGGDEQFF. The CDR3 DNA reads TGTGCCAGCAGTGACGTAGGGCTAGCGGGAGGTGGCGATGAGCAGTTCTTC.

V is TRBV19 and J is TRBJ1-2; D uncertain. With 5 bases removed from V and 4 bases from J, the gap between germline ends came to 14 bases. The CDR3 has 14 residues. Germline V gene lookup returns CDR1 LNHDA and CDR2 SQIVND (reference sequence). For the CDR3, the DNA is TGTGCCAGTAGTTTCCAGGCGTACGGCTATGGCTACACCTTC. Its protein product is CASSFQAYGYGYTF. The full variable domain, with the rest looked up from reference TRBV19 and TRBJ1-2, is DGGITQSPKYLFRKEGQNVTLSCEQNLNHDAMYWYRQDPGQGLRLIYYSQIVNDFQKGDIAEGYSVSREKKESFPLTVTSAQKNPTAFYLCASSFQAYGYGYTFGSGTRLTVV.

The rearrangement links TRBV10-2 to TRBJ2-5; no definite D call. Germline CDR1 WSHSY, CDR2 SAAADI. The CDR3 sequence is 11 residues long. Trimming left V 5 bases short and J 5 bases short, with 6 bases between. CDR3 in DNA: TGCGCCAGCAGTCGCCAGGAGACCCAGTACTTC. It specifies CASSRQETQYF.

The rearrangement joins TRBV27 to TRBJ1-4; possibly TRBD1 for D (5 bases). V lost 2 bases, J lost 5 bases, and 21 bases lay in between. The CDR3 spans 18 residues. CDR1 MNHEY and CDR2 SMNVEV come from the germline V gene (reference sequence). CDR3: CASSLRDGGLGRNEKLFF. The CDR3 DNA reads TGTGCCAGCAGTTTAAGGGACGGGGGACTCGGAAGGAATGAAAAACTGTTTTTT.

This CDR3 reads CASRQPASSHVETQYF. The CDR3 DNA is TGTGCCAGCAGACAACCGGCTAGCTCCCACGTGGAGACCCAGTACTTC. The V gene is TRBV28, the J gene TRBJ2-5, with TRBD2 as a possible D gene (5 bases). CDR1 is MDHEN, CDR2 SYDVKM, per germline. Trimming took 6 bases from V and 5 from J, leaving 22 bases between them. This CDR3 spans 16 amino acids.

The CDR3 DNA follows: TGTGCCAGCAGTTCCGGGACAAGTGGAAACACCATATATTTT. It encodes CASSSGTSGNTIYF. V gene TRBV28 combines with J gene TRBJ1-3, with D tentatively TRBD1 (6 bases). CDR1 and CDR2 from the germline V gene are MDHEN and SYDVKM. With 4 bases removed from V and 3 bases from J, the gap between germline ends came to 10 bases. The CDR3 is 14 amino acids.

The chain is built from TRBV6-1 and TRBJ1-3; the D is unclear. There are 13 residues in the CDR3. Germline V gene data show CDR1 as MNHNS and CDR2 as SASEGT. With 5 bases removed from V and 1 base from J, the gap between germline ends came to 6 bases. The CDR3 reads CASSRGSGNTIYF. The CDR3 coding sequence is TGTGCCAGCAGTCGGGGATCTGGAAACACCATATATTTT.